These 7 T cell receptor beta chains were all obtained from the same sample, sequenced in a study of blood T cell repertoires in COVID-19. Sequencing was performed with immunoSEQ multiplex PCR; in TCRdb, only in-frame clones are kept and a portion is missing. The table has around 180,000 clones, around 67% seen once. What was sequenced was peripheral blood. The receptor set was obtained from a woman older than 75 with acute or convalescent COVID-19.

The rearrangement links TRBV19 to TRBJ1-1, with D perhaps matching TRBD1 (5 bases). The germline CDR1 and CDR2 sequences are LNHDA and SQIVND (reference sequence). The CDR3 contains 13 residues. V lost 5 bases and J 5 bases, leaving 12 bases between the germline ends. The CDR3 protein is CASSLEGRTEAFF. For the CDR3, the DNA is TGTGCCAGTAGTCTGGAGGGGAGGACTGAAGCTTTCTTT.

V is TRBV23-1 and J is TRBJ2-7, with D perhaps matching TRBD1 (6 bases). TRBV23-1 falls under the ORF class, with uncertain function. V lost 2 bases to trimming and J lost 3 bases, with 14 bases between them. CDR3 length: 15 residues. This CDR3 reads CASSQTGPANYEQYF. CDR3 DNA sequence: TGCGCCAGCAGTCAAACAGGGCCCGCAAACTACGAGCAGTACTTC.

The table lists this clone with a few counts. The chain combines TRBV7-2 with TRBJ2-1; 9 bases are shared with TRBD2. Per germline, CDR1 SGHTA and CDR2 FQGNSA. This CDR3 is 15 amino acids long. V dropped 3 bases and J dropped 8; count of bases not matched to a gene: 8. CDR3 in amino acids: CASSLTSGDRDEQFF. CDR3 bases: TGTGCCAGCAGCTTGACTAGCGGAGATCGCGATGAGCAGTTCTTC.

The V gene is TRBV30, the J gene TRBJ1-2; possible D gene TRBD1, 6 bases. Per germline, CDR1 GTSNPN and CDR2 SVGIG (reference sequence). V was cut by 2 bases and J by 7 bases, with 17 bases left in between. The CDR3 spans 14 residues. The CDR3 nucleotides are TGTGCCTGGAGTTACAGGGTCAATTGGAGTGGCTACACCTTC. Amino acids: CAWSYRVNWSGYTF.

The chain combines TRBV5-6 with TRBJ1-1, with 10 bases lining up with TRBD1. The CDR3 totals 15 residues. Unmatched junction bases numbered 5, after V lost 4 bases and J lost 2 bases. CDR1 is SGHDT and CDR2 is YYEEEE in the germline V gene. The CDR3 is CASSRQGAANTEAFF. For the CDR3, the DNA is TGTGCCAGCAGCCGACAGGGGGCCGCTAACACTGAAGCTTTCTTT.

The chain employs TRBV28 and TRBJ2-7, with 9 positions matching TRBD2. The CDR3 loop spans 15 amino acids. With V trimmed by 4 bases and J by 3 bases, 7 bases remained unmatched. CDR1 and CDR2 (germline): MDHEN, SYDVKM. The CDR3, as DNA: TGTGCCAGCAGTTCGCCCGCGACTAGCGGCTACGAGCAGTACTTC. It codes for CASSSPATSGYEQYF.

The chain carries TRBV7-2 and TRBJ2-1, with 9 bases lining up with TRBD2. The germline CDR1 and CDR2 sequences are SGHTA and FQGNSA. The CDR3 has 16 amino acids. The J segment lost 8 bases and the V segment lost 4 bases, leaving 12 bases of the junction unmatched. The CDR3 DNA follows: TGTGCCAGCAGCTCACCCACGAGCGGGAGGATCGATGAGCAGTTCTTC. Its translation: CASSSPTSGRIDEQFF.